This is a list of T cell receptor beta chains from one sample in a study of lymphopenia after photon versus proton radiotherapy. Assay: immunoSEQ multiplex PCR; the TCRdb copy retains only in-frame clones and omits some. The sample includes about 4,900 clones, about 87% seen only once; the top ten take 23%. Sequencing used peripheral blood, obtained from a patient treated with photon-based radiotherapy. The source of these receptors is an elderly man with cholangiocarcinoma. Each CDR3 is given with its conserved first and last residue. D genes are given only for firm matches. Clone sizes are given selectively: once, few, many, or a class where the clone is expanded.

CASSLDPAGGTIYF TGCGCCAGCAGCTTGGATCCTGCAGGGGGTACCATATATTTT TRBD1 TRBJ1-3 once TRBV5-1
CASSPGGGSEAFF TGTGCCAGCTCACCCGGGGGCGGCAGTGAAGCTTTCTTT NA TRBJ1-1 NA TRBV18
CASSPRGSPGELFF TGTGCCAGCAGCCCTCGGGGTAGCCCCGGGGAGCTGTTTTTT NA TRBJ2-2 NA TRBV11-2
CASSQRDQPQHF TGTGCCAGCAGCCAAAGAGATCAGCCCCAGCATTTT NA TRBJ1-5 NA TRBV4-2
CASSIGGQDYEQYF TGTGCCAGTAGTATAGGCGGACAGGACTACGAGCAGTACTTC TRBD1 TRBJ2-7 NA TRBV19
CASSPGVGNQPQHF TGTGCCAGTTCCCCGGGGGTGGGGAATCAGCCCCAGCATTTT NA TRBJ1-5 NA TRBV18
CASSYSRGAYEQYF TGTGCCAGCAGTTACTCCCGTGGAGCCTACGAGCAGTACTTC NA TRBJ2-7 NA TRBV6-5
CASSQPTLHGNQPQHF TGTGCCAGCAGCCAACCAACCCTGCATGGCAATCAGCCCCAGCATTTT NA TRBJ1-5 NA TRBV4-2
CAWSPPGTGDEQYF TGTGCCTGGAGTCCTCCCGGGACAGGGGACGAGCAGTACTTC TRBD1 TRBJ2-7 NA TRBV30
CASSKKQRGDEQFF TGTGCCAGCAGCAAAAAGCAGCGGGGGGATGAGCAGTTCTTC NA TRBJ2-1 NA TRBV21-1
CARWRITGELFF TGTGCCAGATGGAGGATCACCGGGGAGCTGTTTTTT NA TRBJ2-2 NA TRBV6-1
CASGHRGAYNEQFF TGTGCCAGCGGGCACAGGGGGGCTTACAATGAGCAGTTCTTC TRBD1 TRBJ2-1 NA TRBV6-1
CASRRAGTGRSEQYF TGTGCCAGCAGACGCGCCGGGACAGGGAGGAGCGAGCAGTACTTC TRBD1 TRBJ2-7 NA TRBV28
CAWSGGFNEKLFF TGTGCCTGGAGTGGGGGGTTTAATGAAAAACTGTTTTTT NA TRBJ1-4 NA TRBV30
CASRSGTGPNTGELFF TGCGCCAGCAGGTCCGGGACAGGGCCCAACACCGGGGAGCTGTTTTTT TRBD1 TRBJ2-2 NA TRBV5-1
CASSSGHQNTGELFF TGTGCCAGCAGTTCCGGACACCAGAACACCGGGGAGCTGTTTTTT NA TRBJ2-2 NA TRBV28
CASSLGTGESHEQYF TGTGCCAGCAGTTTAGGGACAGGGGAGTCCCACGAGCAGTACTTC TRBD1 TRBJ2-7 large TRBV27
CASSSFELWETEAFF TGTGCCAGCAGCTCCTTCGAGCTTTGGGAAACTGAAGCTTTCTTT NA TRBJ1-1 NA TRBV5-4
CASSLGGGDYGYTF TGCGCCAGCAGCTTGGGAGGGGGCGACTATGGCTACACCTTC TRBD1 TRBJ1-2 NA TRBV5-1
CASSRMGSPGNTIYF TGTGCCAGCAGCCGCATGGGTTCGCCTGGAAACACCATATATTTT NA TRBJ1-3 NA TRBV7-3
CASSLSLSGSRIF TGTGCCAGCAGCTTAAGTTTATCGGGCAGCCGGATCTTC NA TRBJ2-1 large TRBV7-3
CASSLSGEGAAFF TGTGCCAGCAGTTTATCGGGTGAGGGGGCGGCTTTCTTT TRBD1 TRBJ1-1 NA TRBV27
CASSLVGANEQFF TGCGCCAGCAGCTTGGTGGGAGCCAATGAGCAGTTCTTC NA TRBJ2-1 NA TRBV5-1